One sample yielded the 6 T cell receptor beta chains listed below, sequenced in a study of shared clonotypes between healthy human individuals (dated by TCRdb to 2019 to 2021). For the CD8 naive samples, CD45RO-negative cells were positively selected for CCR7, yielding a CD45RA+CCR7+ population from which TemRA cells were excluded. Library generation was performed with the immunoSEQ multiplex PCR assay. As stored in TCRdb, this immuneACCESS dataset retains in-frame rearrangements with V and J assigned. A fraction of the clones does not appear; measured against another copy, unresolved V genes explain less than half of the discrepancy, and the remainder lacks a known reason. The sample includes about 2 million clones, with just under 95% observed a single time. The ten largest clones take up 0.85% to 1.3% of the sample. What was sequenced was naive CD8+ T cells sorted from blood. The cell subset or site label of this sample denotes: CD45RA+CCR7+. All receptors come from a man younger than 35 in good health.

The chain links TRBV11-2 to TRBJ2-5; perhaps TRBD1 as D (6 bases). Trimming pared 5 bases from V and 1 base from J, leaving 23 bases between. CDR1 is SGHAT and CDR2 is FQNNGV in the germline V gene. The CDR3 loop spans 18 amino acids. In DNA form, the CDR3 reads TGTGCCAGCAGCCTCCCCATAGACGGGACAAGAGCCCAAGAGACCCAGTACTTC. Its protein product is CASSLPIDGTRAQETQYF.

The CDR3 nucleotides are TGTGCCAGCAGTTTATCGGGGGGACTCAAGCAGTACTTC. Translation: CASSLSGGLKQYF. The chain joins TRBV27 to TRBJ2-5, with a weak D call TRBD2 (6 bases). In germline, CDR1 is MNHEY, CDR2 SMNVEV (reference sequence). This CDR3 contains 13 residues. Trimming stripped 0 bases from V and 11 bases from J, with 13 bases between.

This clone was counted a single time. This rearrangement joins TRBV5-8 to TRBJ2-3; possibly TRBD2 for D (6 bases). CDR3 size: 16 residues. Germline V gene lookup returns CDR1 SGHTS and CDR2 YDEGEE. Trimming took 0 bases from V and 0 from J, leaving 11 bases between them. The chain's CDR3 is CASSLAVGGSTDTQYF. In DNA, the CDR3 is TGTGCCAGCAGCTTGGCCGTCGGGGGAAGCACAGATACGCAGTATTTT.

The chain joins TRBV2 to TRBJ1-4; perhaps TRBD1 as D (5 bases). The CDR3 has 14 residues. With 5 bases removed from V and 7 bases from J, the gap between germline ends came to 14 bases. Per the germline V gene, CDR1 is SNHLY and CDR2 is FYNNEI. The CDR3 reads CASSPGGRLEKLFF. CDR3 nucleotides: TGTGCCAGCAGTCCCGGGGGTCGGCTTGAAAAACTGTTTTTT.

The gene calls are TRBV2 and TRBJ2-7; a weak D match, TRBD1 (6 bases). The CDR3 covers 16 residues. Trimming pared 10 bases from V and 1 base from J, leaving 23 bases between. Per germline, CDR1 SNHLY and CDR2 FYNNEI. The CDR3 DNA reads as TGTGCCATCGAAGCTACTATCGAGGACAGTTCCTACGAGCAGTACTTC. It yields the protein CAIEATIEDSSYEQYF.

This clone occurred a few times. The sample carries other DNA sequences with the same CDR3. The chain has TRBV6-5 and TRBJ1-2; D unclear. This CDR3 has 14 amino acids. Per germline, CDR1 MNHEY and CDR2 SVGAGI. V lost 0 bases, J lost 2 bases, and 7 bases lay in between. CDR3 residues: CASSYSEGNYGYTF. The CDR3 nucleotides are TGTGCCAGCAGTTACTCGGAGGGAAACTATGGCTACACCTTC.